This TCR beta chain was recovered during a study of CD8 T cells in ankylosing spondylitis. Study-level results: Typical of ankylosing spondylitis blood, it appeared, was a TCR beta motif of eight highly homologous variants. Disease-linked clones were CD8+ and relatively rare in peripheral blood.

The J segment lost 6 bases and the V segment lost 7 bases, leaving 8 bases of the junction unmatched. Germline assignment: CDR1 LNHDA and CDR2 SQIVND (reference sequence). The CDR3 consists of 15 residues. MiXCR, applied by TCRdb to the 5' RACE reads, yields one record per CDR3 protein. The table includes 470,000 or so distinct CDR3 sequences, 25% to 30% detected once. This clonotype was seen only a few times. The antigen is undetermined. The receptor's source is a male donor with ankylosing spondylitis. The chain carries TRBV19 and TRBJ2-3; 12 bases align to TRBD1. What was sequenced was blood, either unsorted or a sorted T cell fraction (not recorded which). The DNA for the CDR3 is TGTGCCAGTACCTGGGGACAGGGGGCAAAGGATACGCAGTATTTT. Translation: CASTWGQGAKDTQYF.